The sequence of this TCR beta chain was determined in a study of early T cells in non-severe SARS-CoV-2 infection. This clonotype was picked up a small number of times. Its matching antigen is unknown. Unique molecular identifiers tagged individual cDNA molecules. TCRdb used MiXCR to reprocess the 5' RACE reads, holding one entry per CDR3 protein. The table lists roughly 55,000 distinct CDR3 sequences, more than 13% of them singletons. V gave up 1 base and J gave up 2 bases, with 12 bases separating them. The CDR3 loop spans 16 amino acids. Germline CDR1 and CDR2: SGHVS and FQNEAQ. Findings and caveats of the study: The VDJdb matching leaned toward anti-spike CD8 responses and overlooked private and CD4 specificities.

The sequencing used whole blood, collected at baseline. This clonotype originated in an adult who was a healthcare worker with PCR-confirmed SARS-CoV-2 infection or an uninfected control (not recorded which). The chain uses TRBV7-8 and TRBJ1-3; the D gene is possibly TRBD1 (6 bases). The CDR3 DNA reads TGTGCCAGCAGCTTAGGGTTCGGGGGGCCTGGAAACACCATATATTTT. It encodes CASSLGFGGPGNTIYF.